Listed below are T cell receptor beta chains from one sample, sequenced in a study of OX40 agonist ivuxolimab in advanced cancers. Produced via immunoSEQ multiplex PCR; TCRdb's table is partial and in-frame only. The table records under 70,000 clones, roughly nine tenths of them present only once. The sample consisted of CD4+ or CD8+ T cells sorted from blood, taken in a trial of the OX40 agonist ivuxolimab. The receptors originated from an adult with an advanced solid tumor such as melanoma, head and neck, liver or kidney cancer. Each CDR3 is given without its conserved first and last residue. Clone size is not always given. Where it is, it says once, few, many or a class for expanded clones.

CDR3 protein: ASSIIAGSNEQF
V gene: TRBV19
J gene: TRBJ2-1
clone size: -

CDR3 protein: ASSPAGASNQPQH
V gene: TRBV18
J gene: TRBJ1-5
clone size: -

CDR3 protein: ASSPPGLLGAGELF
V gene: TRBV7-2
J gene: TRBJ2-2
clone size: -

CDR3 protein: ASSLLQGFTEAF
V gene: TRBV28
J gene: TRBJ1-1
clone size: -

CDR3 protein: ASSRIGTYEQY
V gene: TRBV21-1
J gene: TRBJ2-7
clone size: few

CDR3 protein: ASSRPDTPQEPQH
V gene: TRBV28
J gene: TRBJ1-5
clone size: -

CDR3 protein: ASSTNSGTGGEQY
V gene: TRBV19
J gene: TRBJ2-7
clone size: -

CDR3 protein: ASSLARRETQY
V gene: TRBV11-1
J gene: TRBJ2-5
clone size: -

CDR3 protein: ASSLVGNTIY
V gene: TRBV11-2
J gene: TRBJ1-3
clone size: -

CDR3 protein: ASSLDQLRSAVPQETQY
V gene: TRBV11-2
J gene: TRBJ2-5
clone size: -

CDR3 protein: ASSFGPYTEAF
V gene: TRBV27
J gene: TRBJ1-1
clone size: -